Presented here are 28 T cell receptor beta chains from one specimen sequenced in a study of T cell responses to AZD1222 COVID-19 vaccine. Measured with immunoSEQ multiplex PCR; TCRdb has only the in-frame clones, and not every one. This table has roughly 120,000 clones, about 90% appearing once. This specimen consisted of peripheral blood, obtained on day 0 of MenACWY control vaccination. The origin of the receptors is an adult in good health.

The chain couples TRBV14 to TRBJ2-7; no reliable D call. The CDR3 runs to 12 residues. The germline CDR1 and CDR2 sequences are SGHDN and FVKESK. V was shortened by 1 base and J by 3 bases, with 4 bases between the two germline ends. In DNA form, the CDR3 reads TGTGCCAGCAGCCAAGCCGTCTACGAGCAGTACTTC. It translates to CASSQAVYEQYF.

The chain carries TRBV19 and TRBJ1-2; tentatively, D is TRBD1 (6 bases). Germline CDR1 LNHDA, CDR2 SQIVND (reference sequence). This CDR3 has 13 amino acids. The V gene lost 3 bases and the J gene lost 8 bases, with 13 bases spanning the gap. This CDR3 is CASSINRADGYTF. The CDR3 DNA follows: TGTGCCAGTAGTATCAACAGGGCCGACGGCTACACCTTC.

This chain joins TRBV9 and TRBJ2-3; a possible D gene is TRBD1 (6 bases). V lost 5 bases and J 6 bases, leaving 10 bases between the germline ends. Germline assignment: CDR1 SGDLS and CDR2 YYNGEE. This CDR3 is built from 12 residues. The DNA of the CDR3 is TGTGCCAGCAGTGCCGACAGGGATACGCAGTATTTT. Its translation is CASSADRDTQYF.

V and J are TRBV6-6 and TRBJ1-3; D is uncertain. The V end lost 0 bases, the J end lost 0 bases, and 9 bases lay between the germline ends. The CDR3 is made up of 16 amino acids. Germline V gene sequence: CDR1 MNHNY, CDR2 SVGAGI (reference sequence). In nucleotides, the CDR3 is TGTGCCAGCAGTTACTCCCTTCGTTCCTCTGGAAACACCATATATTTT. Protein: CASSYSLRSSGNTIYF.

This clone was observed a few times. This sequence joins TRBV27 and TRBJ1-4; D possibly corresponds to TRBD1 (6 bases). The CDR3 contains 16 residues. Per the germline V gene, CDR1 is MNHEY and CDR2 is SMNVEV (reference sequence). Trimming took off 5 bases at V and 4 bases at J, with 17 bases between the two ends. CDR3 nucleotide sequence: TGTGCCAGCAGTCCCCGGGGGCACCTTCTTAATGAAAAACTGTTTTTT. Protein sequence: CASSPRGHLLNEKLFF.

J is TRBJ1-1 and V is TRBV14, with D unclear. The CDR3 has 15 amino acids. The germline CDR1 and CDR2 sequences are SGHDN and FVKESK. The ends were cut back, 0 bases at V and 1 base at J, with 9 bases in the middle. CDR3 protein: CASSQDALGNTEAFF. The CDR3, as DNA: TGTGCCAGCAGCCAAGACGCCCTCGGGAACACTGAAGCTTTCTTT.

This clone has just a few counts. Here the CDR3 DNA reads TGTGCCAGCAGCGGCGAGCGGACTAGCGGGAGTTTGTACGAGCAGTACTTC. Residues: CASSGERTSGSLYEQYF. This chain links TRBV9 with TRBJ2-7; 13 nucleotides match TRBD2. Germline V gene data show CDR1 as SGDLS and CDR2 as YYNGEE. Trimming took 3 bases from V and 4 from J; bases not matched to a gene: 10. The CDR3 is made up of 17 amino acids.

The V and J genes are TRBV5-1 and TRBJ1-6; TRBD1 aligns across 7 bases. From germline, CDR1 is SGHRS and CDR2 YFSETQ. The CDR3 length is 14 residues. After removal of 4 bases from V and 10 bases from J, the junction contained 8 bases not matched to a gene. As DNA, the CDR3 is TGCGCCAGCAGCGTGGGACAGCCAAGATCACCCCTCCACTTT. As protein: CASSVGQPRSPLHF.

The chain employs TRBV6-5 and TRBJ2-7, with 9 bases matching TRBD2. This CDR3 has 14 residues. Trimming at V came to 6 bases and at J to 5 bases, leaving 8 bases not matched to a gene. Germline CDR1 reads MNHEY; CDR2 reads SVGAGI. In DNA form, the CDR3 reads TGTGCCAGCAGGACGGGACTAGCCTTCCACGAGCAGTACTTC. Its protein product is CASRTGLAFHEQYF.

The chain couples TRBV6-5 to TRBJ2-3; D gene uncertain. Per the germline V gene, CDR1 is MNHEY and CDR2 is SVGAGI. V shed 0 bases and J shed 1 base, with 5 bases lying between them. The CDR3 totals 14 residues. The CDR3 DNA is TGTGCCAGCAGTTACTCGGTTCGCACAGATACGCAGTATTTT. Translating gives CASSYSVRTDTQYF.

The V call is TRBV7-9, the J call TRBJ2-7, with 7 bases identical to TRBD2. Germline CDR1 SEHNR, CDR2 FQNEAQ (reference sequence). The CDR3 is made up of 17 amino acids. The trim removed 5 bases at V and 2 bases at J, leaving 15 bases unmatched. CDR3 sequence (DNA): TGTGCCAGCAGCCCAACCCCTAGCGGCCGAAAGACCTACGAGCAGTACTTC. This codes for CASSPTPSGRKTYEQYF.

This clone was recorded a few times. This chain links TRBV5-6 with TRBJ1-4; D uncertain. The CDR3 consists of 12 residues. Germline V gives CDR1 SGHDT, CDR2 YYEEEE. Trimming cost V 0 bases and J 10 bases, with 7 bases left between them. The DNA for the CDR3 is TGTGCCAGCAGCTTGGAAGAAGGAAAACTGTTTTTT. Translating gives CASSLEEGKLFF.

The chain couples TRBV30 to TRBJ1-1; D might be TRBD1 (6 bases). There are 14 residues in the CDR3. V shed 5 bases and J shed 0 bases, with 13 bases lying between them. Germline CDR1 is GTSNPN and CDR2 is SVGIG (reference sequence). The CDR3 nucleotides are TGTGCCTGGGGCAGGGGAGAAATGAACACTGAAGCTTTCTTT. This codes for CAWGRGEMNTEAFF.

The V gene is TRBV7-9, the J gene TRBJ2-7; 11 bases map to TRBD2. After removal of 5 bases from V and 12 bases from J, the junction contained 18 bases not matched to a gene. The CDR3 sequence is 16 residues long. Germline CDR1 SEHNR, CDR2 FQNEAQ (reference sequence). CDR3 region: CASSPHDSGRAGFAYF. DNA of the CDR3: TGTGCCAGCAGCCCCCACGATAGCGGGAGGGCCGGATTTGCGTACTTC.

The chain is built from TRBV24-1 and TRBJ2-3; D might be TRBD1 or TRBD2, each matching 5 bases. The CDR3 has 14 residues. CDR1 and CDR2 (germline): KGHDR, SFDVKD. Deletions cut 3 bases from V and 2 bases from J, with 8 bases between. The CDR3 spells CATSDRDPTDTQYF. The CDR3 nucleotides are TGTGCCACCAGTGATCGGGACCCCACAGATACGCAGTATTTT.

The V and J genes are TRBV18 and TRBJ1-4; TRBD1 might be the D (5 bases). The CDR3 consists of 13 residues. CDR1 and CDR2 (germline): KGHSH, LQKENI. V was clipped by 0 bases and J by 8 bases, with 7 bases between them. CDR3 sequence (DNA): TGTGCCAGCTCACCACCATCAGGGGAAAAACTGTTTTTT. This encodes CASSPPSGEKLFF.

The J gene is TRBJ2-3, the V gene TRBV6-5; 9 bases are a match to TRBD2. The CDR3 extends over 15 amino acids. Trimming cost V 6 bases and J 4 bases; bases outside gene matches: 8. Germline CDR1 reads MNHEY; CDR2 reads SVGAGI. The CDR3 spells CASSYSGRLADTQYF. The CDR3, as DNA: TGTGCCAGCAGCTATAGCGGGAGACTCGCAGATACGCAGTATTTT.

CDR3 nucleotides: TGCGCCAGCAGCGTCGACAGGGAGGGCACGCAGTATTTT. This sequence encodes CASSVDREGTQYF. The chain combines TRBV5-1 with TRBJ2-3; D possibly matches TRBD1 or TRBD2 (7 bases each). The V and J ends lost 4 bases and 9 bases respectively, with 15 bases between them. CDR1 and CDR2 (germline): SGHRS, YFSETQ. The CDR3 length is 13 residues.

The CDR3 DNA sequence: TGTGCCAGCAGTTATAACGGGGTCGAAGAGCAGTTCTTC. Its translation: CASSYNGVEEQFF. This rearrangement joins TRBV6-6 to TRBJ2-1; a possible D gene is TRBD2 (5 bases). The CDR3 consists of 13 residues. Germline V gene data show CDR1 as MNHNY and CDR2 as SVGAGI (reference sequence). Trimming stripped 3 bases from V and 10 bases from J, with 13 bases between.

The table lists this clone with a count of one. CDR3 nucleotides: TGTGCCAGCAGTCCTTCCGGGACGGGAAATGAAAAACTGTTTTTT. Amino acid sequence: CASSPSGTGNEKLFF. The V gene is TRBV6-5, the J gene TRBJ1-4; tentative D call: TRBD1 (5 bases). There are 15 residues in the CDR3. The germline V gene has CDR1 MNHEY and CDR2 SVGAGI. V was cut by 5 bases and J by 5 bases, with 15 bases left in between.

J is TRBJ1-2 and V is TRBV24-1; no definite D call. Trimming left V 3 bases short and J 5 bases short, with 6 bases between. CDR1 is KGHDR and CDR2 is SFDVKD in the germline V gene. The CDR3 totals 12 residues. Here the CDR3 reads CATSDGSYGYTF. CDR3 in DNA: TGTGCCACCAGTGATGGTAGTTATGGCTACACCTTC.

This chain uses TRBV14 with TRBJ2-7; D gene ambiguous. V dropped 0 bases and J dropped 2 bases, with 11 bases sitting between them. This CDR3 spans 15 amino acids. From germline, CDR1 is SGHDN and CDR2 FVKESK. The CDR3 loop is CASSQDSENPYEQYF. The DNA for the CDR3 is TGTGCCAGCAGCCAAGATTCGGAGAACCCCTACGAGCAGTACTTC.

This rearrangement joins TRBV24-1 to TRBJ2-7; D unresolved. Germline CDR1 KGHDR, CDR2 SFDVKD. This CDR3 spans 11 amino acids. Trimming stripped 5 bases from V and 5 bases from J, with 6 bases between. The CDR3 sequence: CATSVNDEQYF. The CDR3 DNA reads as TGTGCCACCAGTGTCAATGACGAGCAGTACTTC.

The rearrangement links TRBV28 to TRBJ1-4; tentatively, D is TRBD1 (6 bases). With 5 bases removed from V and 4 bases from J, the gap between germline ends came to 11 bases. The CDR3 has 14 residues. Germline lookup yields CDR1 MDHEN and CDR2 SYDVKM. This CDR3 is CASSRDIRNEKLFF. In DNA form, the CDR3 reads TGTGCCAGCAGTCGGGACATTCGTAATGAAAAACTGTTTTTT.

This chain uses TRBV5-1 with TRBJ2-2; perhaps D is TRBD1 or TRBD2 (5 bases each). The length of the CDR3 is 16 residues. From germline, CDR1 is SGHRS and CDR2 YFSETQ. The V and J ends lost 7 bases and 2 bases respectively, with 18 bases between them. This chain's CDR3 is CASQLGPGTNTGELFF. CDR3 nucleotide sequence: TGCGCCAGCCAATTGGGTCCGGGGACCAACACCGGGGAGCTGTTTTTT.

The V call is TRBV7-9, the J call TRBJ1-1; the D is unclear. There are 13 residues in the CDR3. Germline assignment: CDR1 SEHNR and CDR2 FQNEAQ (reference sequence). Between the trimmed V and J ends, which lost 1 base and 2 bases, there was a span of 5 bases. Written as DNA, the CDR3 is TGTGCCAGCAGCTTAGGGATTAACACTGAAGCTTTCTTT. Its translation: CASSLGINTEAFF.

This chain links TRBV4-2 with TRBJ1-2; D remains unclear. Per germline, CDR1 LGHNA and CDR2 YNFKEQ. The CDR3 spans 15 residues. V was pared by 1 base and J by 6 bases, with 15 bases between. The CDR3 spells CASSQVADAVHGYTF. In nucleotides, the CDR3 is TGTGCCAGCAGCCAAGTGGCGGACGCCGTTCATGGCTACACCTTC.

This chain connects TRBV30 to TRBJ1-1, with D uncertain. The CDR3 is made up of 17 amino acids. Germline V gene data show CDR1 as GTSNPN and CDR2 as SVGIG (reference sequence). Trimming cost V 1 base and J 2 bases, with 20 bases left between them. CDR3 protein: CAWSALTPLVYNTEAFF. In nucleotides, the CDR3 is TGTGCCTGGAGTGCTCTAACACCCCTCGTCTATAACACTGAAGCTTTCTTT. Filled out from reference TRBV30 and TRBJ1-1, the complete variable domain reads SQTIHQWPATLVQPVGSPLSLECTVEGTSNPNLYWYRQAAGRGLQLLFYSVGIGQISSEVPQNLSASRPQDRQFILSSKKLLLSDSGFYLCAWSALTPLVYNTEAFFGQGTRLTVV.